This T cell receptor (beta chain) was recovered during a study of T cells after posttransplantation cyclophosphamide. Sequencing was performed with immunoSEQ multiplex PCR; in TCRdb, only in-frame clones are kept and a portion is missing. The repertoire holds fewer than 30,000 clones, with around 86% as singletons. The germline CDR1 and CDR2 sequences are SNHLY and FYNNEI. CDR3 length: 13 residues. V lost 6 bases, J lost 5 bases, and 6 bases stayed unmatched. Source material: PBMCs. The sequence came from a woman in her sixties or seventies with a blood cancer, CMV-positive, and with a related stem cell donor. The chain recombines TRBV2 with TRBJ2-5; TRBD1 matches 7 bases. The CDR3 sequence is CASRTGFKETQYF. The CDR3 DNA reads TGTGCCAGCAGGACAGGGTTTAAGGAGACCCAGTACTTC.